The source of this TCR beta chain is a study of CD8 T cells in Susac syndrome. RNA, at roughly 0.45 to 1 ug, was reverse transcribed with random hexamers. An immunoSEQ multiplex PCR generated amplified TCR beta CDR3 products spanning 54 Vbeta and 13 Jbeta. Each CDR3 protein gets one entry after TCRdb re-called the immunoSEQ multiplex PCR reads with MiXCR. The table has approximately 190,000 distinct CDR3 sequences, approximately 95% seen once. Germline V CDR1 and CDR2: MNHEY, SVGAGI. The CDR3 runs 12 residues. V lost 6 bases, J lost 7 bases, and 9 bases lay in between. In the case of this clonotype: Its antigen remains unknown.

TEMRA cells were FACS-enriched and CD8+ and CD4+ T cells negatively isolated. Study findings and constraints: The study conceded that its TCR sequencing and HLA analysis involved relatively few individuals.

This TCR was sampled from a human donor with Susac syndrome. The rearrangement links TRBV6-5 to TRBJ1-4, with D unclear. The specimen was CD8+ T cells from PBMCs. Here the CDR3 DNA reads TGTGCCAGCAGCCGGACGGGTGAAAAACTGTTTTTT. It yields the protein CASSRTGEKLFF.